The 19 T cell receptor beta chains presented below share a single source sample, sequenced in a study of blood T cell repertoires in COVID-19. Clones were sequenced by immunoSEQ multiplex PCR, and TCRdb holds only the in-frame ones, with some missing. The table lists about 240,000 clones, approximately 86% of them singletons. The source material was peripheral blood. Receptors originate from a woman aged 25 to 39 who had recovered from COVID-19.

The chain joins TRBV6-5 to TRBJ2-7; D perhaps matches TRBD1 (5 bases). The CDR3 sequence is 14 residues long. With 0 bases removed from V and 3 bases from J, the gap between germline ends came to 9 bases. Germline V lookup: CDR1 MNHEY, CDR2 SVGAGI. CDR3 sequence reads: CASSYSGVNYEQYF. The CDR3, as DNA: TGTGCCAGCAGTTACTCAGGGGTGAACTACGAGCAGTACTTC.

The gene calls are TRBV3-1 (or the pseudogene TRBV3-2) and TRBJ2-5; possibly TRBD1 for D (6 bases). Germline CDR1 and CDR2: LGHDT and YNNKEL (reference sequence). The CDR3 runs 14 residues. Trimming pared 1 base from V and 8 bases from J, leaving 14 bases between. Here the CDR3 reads CASSQGGTQGTQYF. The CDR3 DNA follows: TGTGCCAGCAGCCAAGGGGGAACACAGGGTACCCAGTACTTC.

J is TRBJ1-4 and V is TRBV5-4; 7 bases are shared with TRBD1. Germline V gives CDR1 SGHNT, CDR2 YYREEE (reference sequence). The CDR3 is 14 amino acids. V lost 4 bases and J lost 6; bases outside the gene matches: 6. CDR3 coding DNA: TGTGCCAGCAGCCGAGACAGGGTTGATGAAAAACTGTTTTTT. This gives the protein CASSRDRVDEKLFF. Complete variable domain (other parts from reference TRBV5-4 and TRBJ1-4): ETGVTQSPTHLIKTRGQQVTLRCSSQSGHNTVSWYQQALGQGPQFIFQYYREEENGRGNFPPRFSGLQFPNYSSELNVNALELDDSALYLCASSRDRVDEKLFFGSGTQLSVL.

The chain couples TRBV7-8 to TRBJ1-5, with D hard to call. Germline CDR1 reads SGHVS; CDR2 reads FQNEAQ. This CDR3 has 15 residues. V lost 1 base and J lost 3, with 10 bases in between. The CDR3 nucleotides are TGTGCCAGCAGCTTAGACGGTTCCCCCAATCAGCCCCAGCATTTT. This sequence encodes CASSLDGSPNQPQHF.

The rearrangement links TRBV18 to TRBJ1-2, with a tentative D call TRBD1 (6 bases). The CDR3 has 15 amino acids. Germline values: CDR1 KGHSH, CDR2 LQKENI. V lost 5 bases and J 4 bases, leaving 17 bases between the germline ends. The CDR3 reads CASSSGPRGSYGYTF. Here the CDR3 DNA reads TGTGCCAGCTCATCGGGCCCTAGGGGGAGCTATGGCTACACCTTC.

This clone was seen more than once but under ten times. CDR3 residues: CASSQDFESGGYNEQFF. The CDR3 DNA follows: TGCGCCAGCAGCCAAGATTTTGAGAGCGGGGGTTACAATGAGCAGTTCTTC. The chain carries TRBV4-1 and TRBJ2-1, with TRBD2 matching 8 bases. This CDR3 spans 17 amino acids. Unmatched junction bases numbered 8, after V lost 0 bases and J lost 4 bases. Germline V gene data show CDR1 as MGHRA and CDR2 as YSYEKL.

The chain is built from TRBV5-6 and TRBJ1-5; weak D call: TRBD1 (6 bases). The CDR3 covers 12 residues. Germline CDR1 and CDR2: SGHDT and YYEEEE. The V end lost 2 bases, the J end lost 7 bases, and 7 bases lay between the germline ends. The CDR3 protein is CASSFGGQPQHF. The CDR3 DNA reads TGTGCCAGCAGCTTTGGGGGCCAGCCCCAGCATTTT.

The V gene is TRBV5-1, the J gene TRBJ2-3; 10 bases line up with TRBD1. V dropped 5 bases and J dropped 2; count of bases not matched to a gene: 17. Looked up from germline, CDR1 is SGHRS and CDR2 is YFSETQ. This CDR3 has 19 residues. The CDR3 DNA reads TGCGCCAGCAGTCCAGAACAAGACAGGGGGCAGGGGAACACAGATACGCAGTATTTT. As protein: CASSPEQDRGQGNTDTQYF.

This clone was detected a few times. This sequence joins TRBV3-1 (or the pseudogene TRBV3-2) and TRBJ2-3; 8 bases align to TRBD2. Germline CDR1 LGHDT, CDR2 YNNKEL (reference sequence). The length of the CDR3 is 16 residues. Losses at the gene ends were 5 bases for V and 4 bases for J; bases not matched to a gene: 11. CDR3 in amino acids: CASSGRLAYGSDTQYF. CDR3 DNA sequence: TGTGCCAGCAGCGGCCGACTAGCGTACGGGTCAGATACGCAGTATTTT.

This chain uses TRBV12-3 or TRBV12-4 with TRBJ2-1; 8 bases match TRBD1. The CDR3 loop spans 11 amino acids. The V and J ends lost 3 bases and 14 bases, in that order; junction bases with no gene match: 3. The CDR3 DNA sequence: TGTGCCAGCAGTTTGGACAGGGTGGAGTTCTTC. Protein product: CASSLDRVEFF.

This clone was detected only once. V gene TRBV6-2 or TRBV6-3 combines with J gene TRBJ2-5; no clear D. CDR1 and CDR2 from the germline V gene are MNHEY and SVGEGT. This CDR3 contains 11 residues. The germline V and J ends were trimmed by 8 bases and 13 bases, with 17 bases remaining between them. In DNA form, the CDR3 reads TGTGCCAGCGGCCAGCACGAGCTACTGTACTTC. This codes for CASGQHELLYF.

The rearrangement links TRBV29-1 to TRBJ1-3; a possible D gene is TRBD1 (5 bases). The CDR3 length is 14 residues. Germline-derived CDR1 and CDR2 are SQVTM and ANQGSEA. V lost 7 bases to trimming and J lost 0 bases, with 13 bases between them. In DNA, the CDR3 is TGCAGCGCCGAGACAGAGAACTCTGGAAACACCATATATTTT. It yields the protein CSAETENSGNTIYF.

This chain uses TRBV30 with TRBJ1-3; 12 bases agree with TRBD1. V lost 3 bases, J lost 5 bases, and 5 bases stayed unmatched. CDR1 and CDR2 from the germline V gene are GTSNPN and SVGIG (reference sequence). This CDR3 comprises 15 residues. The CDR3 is CAWRGTGGLRNTIYF. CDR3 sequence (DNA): TGTGCCTGGAGAGGGACAGGGGGCCTGAGAAACACCATATATTTT. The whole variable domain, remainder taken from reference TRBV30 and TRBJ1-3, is SQTIHQWPATLVQPVGSPLSLECTVEGTSNPNLYWYRQAAGRGLQLLFYSVGIGQISSEVPQNLSASRPQDRQFILSSKKLLLSDSGFYLCAWRGTGGLRNTIYFGEGSWLTVV.

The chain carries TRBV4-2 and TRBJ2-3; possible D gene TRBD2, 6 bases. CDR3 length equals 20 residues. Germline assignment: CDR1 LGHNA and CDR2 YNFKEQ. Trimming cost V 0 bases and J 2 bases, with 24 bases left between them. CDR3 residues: CASSQDYRSRASVITDTQYF. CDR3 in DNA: TGTGCCAGCAGCCAAGATTATCGATCCCGGGCTAGCGTCATCACAGATACGCAGTATTTT.

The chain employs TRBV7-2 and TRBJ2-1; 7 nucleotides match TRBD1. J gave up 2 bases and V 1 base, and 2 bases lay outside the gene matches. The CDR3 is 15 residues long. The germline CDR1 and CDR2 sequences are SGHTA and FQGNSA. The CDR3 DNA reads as TGTGCCAGCAGCTTAGTAGGGGGCGCCTACAATGAGCAGTTCTTC. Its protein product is CASSLVGGAYNEQFF.

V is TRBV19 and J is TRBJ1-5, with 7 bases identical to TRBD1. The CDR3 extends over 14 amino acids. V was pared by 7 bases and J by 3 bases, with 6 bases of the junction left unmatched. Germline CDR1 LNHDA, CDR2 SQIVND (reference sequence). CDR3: CASTAGQPNQPQHF. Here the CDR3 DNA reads TGTGCCAGTACCGCGGGACAGCCCAATCAGCCCCAGCATTTT.

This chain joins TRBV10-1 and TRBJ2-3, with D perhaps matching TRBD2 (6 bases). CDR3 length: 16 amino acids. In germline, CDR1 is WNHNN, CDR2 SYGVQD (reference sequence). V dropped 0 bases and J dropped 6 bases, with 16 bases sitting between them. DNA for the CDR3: TGCGCCAGCAGTGAGTCGAGAGGAGGGCTTAGGGATACGCAGTATTTT. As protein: CASSESRGGLRDTQYF.

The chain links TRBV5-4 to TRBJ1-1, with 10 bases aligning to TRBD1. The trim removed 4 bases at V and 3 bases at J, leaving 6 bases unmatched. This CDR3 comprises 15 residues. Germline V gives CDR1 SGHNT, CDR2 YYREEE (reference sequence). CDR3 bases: TGTGCCAGCAGCGAGCCGGGACAGGGGCACACTGAAGCTTTCTTT. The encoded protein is CASSEPGQGHTEAFF.

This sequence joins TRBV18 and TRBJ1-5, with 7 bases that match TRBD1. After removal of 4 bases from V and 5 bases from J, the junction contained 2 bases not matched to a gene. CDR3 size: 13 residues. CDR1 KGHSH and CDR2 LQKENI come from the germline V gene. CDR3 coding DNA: TGTGCCAGCTCACGTGACAGGGATCAGCCCCAGCATTTT. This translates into CASSRDRDQPQHF.